The entry that follows covers one T cell receptor (beta chain) sequence. V trimming: 4 bases; J trimming: 7 bases; junction bases outside the gene matches: 4. Germline loops: CDR1 SGHNT, CDR2 YENEEA. This CDR3 is 14 amino acids long. This sample was taken from a study of cytomegalovirus exposure and HLA in healthy donors. In the study overall: An earlier analysis identified 117 million unique TCR beta sequences in about 200 million T cells.

Researchers ran the PCR with 60 Vbeta and 13 Jbeta primers. Libraries were prepared by immunoSEQ multiplex PCR; TCRdb keeps only in-frame clonotypes and omits some of them. This sample carries about 150,000 clones, around 79% of them seen once, and the ten largest clones take approximately 7.7%. This clonotype originated in a man aged 30 to 39 in good health and CMV-seropositive. The sequencing input was PBMCs. J is TRBJ1-2 and V is TRBV11-3, with 12 bases matching TRBD1. As DNA, the CDR3 is TGTGCCAGCAGCTCGGGACAGGGGGCCGTTGGCTACACCTTC. As protein: CASSSGQGAVGYTF.